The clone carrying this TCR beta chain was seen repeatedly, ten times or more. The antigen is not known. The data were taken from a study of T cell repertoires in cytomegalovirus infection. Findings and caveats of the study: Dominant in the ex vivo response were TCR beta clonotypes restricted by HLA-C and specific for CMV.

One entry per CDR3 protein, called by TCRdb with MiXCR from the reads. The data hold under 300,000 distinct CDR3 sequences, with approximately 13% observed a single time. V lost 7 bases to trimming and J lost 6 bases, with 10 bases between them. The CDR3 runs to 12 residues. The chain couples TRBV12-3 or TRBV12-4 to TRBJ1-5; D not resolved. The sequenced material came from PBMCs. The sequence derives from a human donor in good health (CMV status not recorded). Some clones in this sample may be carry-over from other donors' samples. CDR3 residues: CASTSRGQPQHF. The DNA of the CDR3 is TGTGCCAGCACCTCACGCGGTCAGCCCCAGCATTTT.